The T cell receptor (beta chain) under discussion was sequenced for a study of cytomegalovirus exposure and HLA in healthy donors. Findings and limits, study-wide: The study reported that TCR beta sequences accurately predicted HLA-A and HLA-B alleles in most subjects. TCR beta chains numbering 150 to 200 were designated cytomegalovirus-associated.

A multiplex PCR was run with 60 Vbeta primers and 13 Jbeta primers. Produced via immunoSEQ multiplex PCR; TCRdb's table is partial and in-frame only. The sample carries 90,000 to 120,000 clones, 76% recorded once. With respect to this clone: Its specificity is unknown.

CDR1 is SQVTM, CDR2 ANQGSEA, per germline. The CDR3 is made up of 13 amino acids. Trimming removed 4 bases at V and 3 bases at J, with 10 bases between. The origin of this receptor is a man aged 18 to 35 in good health and CMV-seronegative. The specimen was PBMCs. The gene calls are TRBV29-1 and TRBJ1-3; a weak D match, TRBD1 (6 bases). CDR3: CSVAGAVGNTIYF. CDR3 nucleotides: TGCAGCGTTGCAGGGGCCGTTGGAAACACCATATATTTT. Looking up the rest from reference TRBV29-1 and TRBJ1-3 gives the full variable domain: SAVISQKPSRDICQRGTSLTIQCQVDSQVTMMFWYRQQPGQSLTLIATANQGSEATYESGFVIDKFPISRPNLTFSTLTVSNMSPEDSSIYLCSVAGAVGNTIYFGEGSWLTVV.